This T cell receptor (beta chain) came from a study of response to subunit inactivated influenza vaccine. This clonotype has a count of ten or more. TCRdb processed the RT-PCR reads anew with MiXCR; each CDR3 protein has one entry. The sample lists roughly 550,000 distinct CDR3 sequences, less than 25% occurring once. The sample was also reused in another study, on T cells expressing NK-cell markers. That paper adds: TCR beta cDNA was generated via 5'RACE template switching incorporating UMIs.

The clonotype comes from a man aged 50 to 59 who received an inactivated influenza vaccine. Sequences were derived from CD4+ T cells sorted from PBMCs, sampled 11 to 12 days after vaccination.

The CDR3, as DNA: TGCGCCAGCAGCTTGGGGACTAGCGGTTACGAGCAGTACTTC. Amino acids: CASSLGTSGYEQYF. The genes are TRBV5-1 and TRBJ2-7, with 10 nucleotides matching TRBD2. This CDR3 is built from 14 residues. V was pared by 0 bases and J by 4 bases, with 1 base of the junction left unmatched. Per germline, CDR1 SGHRS and CDR2 YFSETQ.